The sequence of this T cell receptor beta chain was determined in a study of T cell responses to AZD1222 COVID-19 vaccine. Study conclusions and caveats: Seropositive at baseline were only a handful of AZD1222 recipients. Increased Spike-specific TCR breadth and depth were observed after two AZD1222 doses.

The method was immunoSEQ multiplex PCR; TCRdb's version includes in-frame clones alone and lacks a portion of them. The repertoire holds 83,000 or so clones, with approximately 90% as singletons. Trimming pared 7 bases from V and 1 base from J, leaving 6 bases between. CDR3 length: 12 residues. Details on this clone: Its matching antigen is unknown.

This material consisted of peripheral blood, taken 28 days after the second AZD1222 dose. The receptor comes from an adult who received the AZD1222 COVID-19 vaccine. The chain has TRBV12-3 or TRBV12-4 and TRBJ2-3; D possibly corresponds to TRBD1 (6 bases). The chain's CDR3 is CASNRGTDTQYF. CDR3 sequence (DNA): TGTGCCAGCAACAGGGGCACAGATACGCAGTATTTT.